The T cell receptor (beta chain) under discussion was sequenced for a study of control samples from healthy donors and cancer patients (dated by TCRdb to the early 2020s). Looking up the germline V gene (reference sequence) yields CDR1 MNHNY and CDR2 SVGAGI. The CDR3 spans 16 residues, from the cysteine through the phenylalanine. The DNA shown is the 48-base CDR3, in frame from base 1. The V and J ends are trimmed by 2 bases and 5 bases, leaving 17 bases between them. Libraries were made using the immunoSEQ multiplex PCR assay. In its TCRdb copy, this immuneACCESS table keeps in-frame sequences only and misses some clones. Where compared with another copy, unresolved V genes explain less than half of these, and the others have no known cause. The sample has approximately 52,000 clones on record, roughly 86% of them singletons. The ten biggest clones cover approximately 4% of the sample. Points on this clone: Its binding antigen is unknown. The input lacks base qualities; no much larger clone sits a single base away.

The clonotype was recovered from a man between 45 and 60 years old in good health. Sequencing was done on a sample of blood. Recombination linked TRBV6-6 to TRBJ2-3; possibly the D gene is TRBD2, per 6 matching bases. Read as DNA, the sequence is TGTGCCAGCAGTTACCGAGGGGCGGGATCGGGAGATACGCAGTATTTT. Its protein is CASSYRGAGSGDTQYF.